This TCR beta chain was documented in a study of T cell responses to AZD1222 COVID-19 vaccine (dated by TCRdb to the early 2020s). Regarding the study in general: TCR sequencing was performed for 230 to 250 trial participants, of whom some 200 were given two doses of AZD1222 and some 26 were given two doses of MenACWY control vaccine. Trial participants were enrolled by age into subgroups of 18-55, 56-69 and 70-plus years, and about 150, 27 and 61 TCR-sequenced participants, respectively, were included in these subgroups.

The study at large found these results: Conclusions about previously exposed vaccinees were limited because only six or seven AZD1222 recipients were SARS-CoV-2 seropositive at baseline. Because no day 14 peak-response samples were available, repertoires were characterized only after the peak T cell response. Spike-specific TCR breadth and depth rose significantly after two AZD1222 doses compared with day 0 and with MenACWY recipients. Epitopes outside the regions mutated in the B.1.351 and B.1.1.7 variants were reportedly recognized by nearly half of the unique spike-specific TCRs. Participants were mostly white British and included more females than males, and it was suggested by the authors that clonal diversity may have been underestimated. The 56-69-year group was small, and its depth increase did not reach significance, likely because of low power. Vaccine-associated CD4 TCRs spanned the whole spike protein, with dominant responses in regions 160-218 and 743-854.

Explained via the paper, the time point label denotes: about 28 days (+/-7) after the second vaccine dose. AZD1222 recipients with second doses at about 4 weeks or about 12 weeks were pooled, because spike-specific TCR depth and breadth did not differ between schedules. Samples from vaccinated people were obtained from the UK trials COV001 and COV002, which included a single-blind randomized controlled phase 2/3 trial of AZD1222 (ChAdOx1 nCoV-19) in healthy adults. Trial participant PBMC samples were collected at day 0 and day 28 after the second dose for TCRbeta chain sequencing. CDR1 and CDR2 were assigned from the germline V gene (reference sequence) as SGHAT and FQDESV. V was cut back by 5 bases and J by 2 bases, leaving a gap of 16 bases between them. The CDR3 contains 15 residues, cysteine and phenylalanine counted. CDR3 DNA only is kept here, 45 bases in frame from base 1. The CDR3 regions of human TCRbeta chains were analyzed by immunosequencing. The authors' pipeline ran thus. Repertoire TCRs were matched against a reference library of SARS-CoV-2-specific TCRs generated with the MIRA antigen-specificity platform. Breadth meant the fraction of unique TCRs that were SARS-CoV-2-associated, whereas depth meant the fraction of total T cells that were SARS-CoV-2-associated. Using the MIRA data, each spike-specific TCR was assigned both to the spike region to which the TCR was reactive and to a CD4 or CD8 class. Log10-transformed breadth and depth values were compared by one-way ANOVA with Sidak's multiple comparisons tests. The table comes from immuneACCESS by way of TCRdb, which keeps in-frame sequences with V and J called. Part of the clones is missing from these tables; in studies checked, under half for an unresolved V gene and the rest for unknown reasons. The V and J calls and clone size are taken from that table; D and trimming were inferred from the DNA. Present in this sample are 150,000 or so clones, just over 90% of which were seen just once. Of the sample, 1.3% falls within the top ten clones.

A note on this clone: What antigen it recognizes has not been identified. Base-call qualities are not available, and no considerably larger clone is one nucleotide away.

The source was peripheral blood, collected 28 days after the second AZD1222 dose. The chain employs TRBV11-1 and TRBJ2-7; the D gene is perhaps TRBD2, on 6 matching bases. This receptor was obtained from an adult who received the AZD1222 COVID-19 vaccine. For the CDR3, the sequence is CASSPGTLGTYEQYF. The base sequence is TGTGCCAGCAGCCCCGGGACTCTTGGTACCTACGAGCAGTACTTC.